This T cell receptor (beta chain) appears in the sequencing data of a study of blood T cell repertoires in COVID-19. Across the whole study: Whether acute or convalescent, the COVID-19 samples came from the United States, Italy and Spain. PBMCs, B-cell-depleted T cells, or T cells were the source of the cDNA or gDNA that made up the material.

With 6 bases clipped from V and 2 bases from J, the junction kept 8 bases outside the gene matches. Germline lookup yields CDR1 SNHLY and CDR2 FYNNEI. The CDR3 contains 16 residues. Cohort assignment relied on participant-reported clinical history. Two negative PCRs, clearance, or symptom resolution were required of recovered Cohort 3 donors. Clones were sequenced by immunoSEQ multiplex PCR, and TCRdb holds only the in-frame ones, with some missing. Of 320,000 or so clones in the sample, approximately 84% are singletons; the top ten hold more than 0.8%. V and J are TRBV2 and TRBJ1-3; 9 bases align to TRBD1. The origin of this receptor is a woman aged 30 to 39 who had recovered from COVID-19. The material sequenced was PBMCs or T cells enriched from blood (not recorded which). The CDR3 nucleotides read TGTGCCAGCAGCGAACAGGGGGCTATTGCTGGAAACACCATATATTTT. It is translated as CASSEQGAIAGNTIYF.